Below, 17 T cell receptor beta chains from the same sample are listed, as sequenced in a study of shared clonotypes between healthy human individuals. Assay: immunoSEQ multiplex PCR; the TCRdb copy retains only in-frame clones and omits some. The repertoire holds millions of clones, with about 92% as singletons. Sequencing used naive CD4+ T cells sorted from blood. The subset: CD45RA+ positively selected. The receptors were gathered from a man aged 18-30 years in good health.

The rearrangement uses TRBV19 and TRBJ1-1; D perhaps matches TRBD1 (5 bases). The CDR3 extends over 12 amino acids. Germline CDR1 is LNHDA and CDR2 is SQIVND (reference sequence). Deletions cut 3 bases from V and 9 bases from J, with 11 bases between. Here the CDR3 reads CASSIQGGKAFF. The CDR3 bases are TGTGCCAGTAGTATCCAGGGTGGGAAAGCTTTCTTT.

The J gene is TRBJ2-7, the V gene TRBV7-8, with 9 positions matching TRBD2. CDR1 and CDR2 (germline): SGHVS, FQNEAQ. This CDR3 spans 17 amino acids. V lost 0 bases, J lost 2 bases, and 8 bases stayed unmatched. CDR3 protein: CASSLAGLAGAPYEQYF. CDR3 coding DNA: TGTGCCAGCAGCTTAGCGGGGTTAGCGGGGGCCCCCTACGAGCAGTACTTC.

The CDR3 nucleotides read TGTGCCAGCAGTGCCGGGACAGTCGTTGTCGGCAATCAGCCCCAGCATTTT. It encodes CASSAGTVVVGNQPQHF. This chain links TRBV2 with TRBJ1-5; 7 bases are a match to TRBD1. The CDR3 contains 17 residues. Germline V CDR1 and CDR2: SNHLY, FYNNEI. V lost 4 bases to trimming and J lost 2 bases; unmatched junction nucleotides: 11.

The chain carries TRBV7-2 and TRBJ2-1; 10 bases are shared with TRBD2. The CDR3 sequence is 16 residues long. CDR1 SGHTA and CDR2 FQGNSA come from the germline V gene. The V and J ends lost 1 base and 9 bases, in that order; junction bases with no gene match: 9. Here the CDR3 DNA reads TGTGCCAGCAGCTTAGGGCCTAGCGGGGGAGTCATTGAGCAGTTCTTC. As protein: CASSLGPSGGVIEQFF.

The chain employs TRBV11-2 and TRBJ2-5; D may be TRBD1 (5 bases). V shed 1 base and J shed 2 bases, with 11 bases lying between them. The CDR3 is 15 residues long. Germline CDR1 SGHAT, CDR2 FQNNGV. CDR3 protein: CASSLGSGLQETQYF. CDR3 DNA sequence: TGTGCCAGCAGCTTAGGGTCAGGGTTGCAAGAGACCCAGTACTTC.

This sequence joins TRBV18 and TRBJ1-5; the D is unclear. Per the germline V gene, CDR1 is KGHSH and CDR2 is LQKENI. Trimming removed 3 bases at V and 6 bases at J, with 9 bases between. The CDR3 sequence is 13 residues long. For the CDR3, the DNA is TGTGCCAGCTCACCGGCGAGTAGTCAGCCCCAGCATTTT. Translating gives CASSPASSQPQHF.

V gene TRBV6-5 combines with J gene TRBJ1-1, with TRBD1 as a possible D gene (5 bases). CDR1 is MNHEY and CDR2 is SVGAGI in the germline V gene. CDR3 length: 14 amino acids. V shed 2 bases and J shed 5 bases, with 12 bases lying between them. CDR3 residues: CASSYEGEGTEAFF. DNA for the CDR3: TGTGCCAGCAGTTACGAAGGGGAAGGGACTGAAGCTTTCTTT.

The rearrangement links TRBV6-1 to TRBJ2-7; 8 nucleotides agree with TRBD1. Germline assignment: CDR1 MNHNS and CDR2 SASEGT. The junction had 5 bases not matched to a gene; V was cut back by 4 bases and J by 6 bases. The CDR3 has 13 residues. CDR3 in amino acids: CASSVDRAPEQYF. DNA for the CDR3: TGTGCCAGCAGTGTGGACAGGGCCCCCGAGCAGTACTTC.

A few counts support this clone. Other DNA sequences within the sample encode an identical CDR3. The chain has TRBV6-1 and TRBJ1-5; 9 nucleotides align to TRBD1. The junction had 1 base not matched to a gene; V was cut back by 5 bases and J by 2 bases. Germline CDR1 MNHNS, CDR2 SASEGT. CDR3 length: 14 residues. The CDR3: CASSWTGGNQPQHF. The CDR3 DNA sequence: TGTGCCAGCAGTTGGACAGGGGGCAATCAGCCCCAGCATTTT.

The chain uses TRBV19 and TRBJ2-2; D might be TRBD2 (5 bases). CDR3 size: 15 residues. Germline lookup yields CDR1 LNHDA and CDR2 SQIVND (reference sequence). The V end was cut by 7 bases, the J end by 1 base, with 13 bases between. CDR3 nucleotides: TGTGCCAGTAAACTGGACGGGAAGAACACCGGGGAGCTGTTTTTT. Residues: CASKLDGKNTGELFF.

This chain uses TRBV4-3 with TRBJ2-7; 8 nucleotides align to TRBD2. Germline lookup yields CDR1 LGHNA and CDR2 YSLEER. J was trimmed by 5 bases and V by 1 base; bases with no gene match: 13. This CDR3 is 17 amino acids long. The CDR3 here is CASSQGSSGMGRNEQYF. CDR3 nucleotides: TGCGCCAGCAGCCAAGGTAGTAGCGGGATGGGTAGGAACGAGCAGTACTTC.

The genes are TRBV6-5 and TRBJ1-2; D possibly corresponds to TRBD1 (5 bases). The CDR3 covers 14 residues. Deletions cut 4 bases from V and 9 bases from J, with 18 bases between. Germline V gene sequence: CDR1 MNHEY, CDR2 SVGAGI. Here the CDR3 DNA reads TGTGCCAGCAGTTCAGGGCCTCTTGGGAGTCGCTACACCTTC. Translated: CASSSGPLGSRYTF.

The sample holds a few counts of this clone. This sample includes further DNA sequences coding for the same CDR3. The CDR3 bases are TGTGCCTGGAGTGTACGGGAAGGCACTGAAGCTTTCTTT. Amino acid sequence: CAWSVREGTEAFF. This chain joins TRBV30 and TRBJ1-1, with no clear D. Per germline, CDR1 GTSNPN and CDR2 SVGIG (reference sequence). The CDR3 is 13 residues long. V was trimmed by 0 bases and J by 4 bases, leaving 9 bases between them.

The chain recombines TRBV5-1 with TRBJ1-1, with TRBD1 matching over 8 bases. Germline V gives CDR1 SGHRS, CDR2 YFSETQ. V lost 4 bases to trimming and J lost 4 bases; unmatched junction nucleotides: 12. CDR3 length equals 16 residues. The CDR3 is CASSAESGGGGTEAFF. The CDR3 DNA sequence: TGCGCCAGCAGCGCAGAATCAGGGGGCGGGGGCACTGAAGCTTTCTTT.

This chain connects TRBV30 to TRBJ2-3; D remains unclear. Trimming left V 4 bases short and J 7 bases short, with 15 bases between. Germline V gene sequence: CDR1 GTSNPN, CDR2 SVGIG (reference sequence). The CDR3 is 13 amino acids. The DNA for the CDR3 is TGTGCCTGGATCTGGGAAGGTGCCCATACGCAGTATTTT. The encoded protein is CAWIWEGAHTQYF.

The CDR3 spells CASSPGTVVSYEQYF. As DNA, the CDR3 is TGTGCCAGCAGCCCTGGGACAGTGGTTAGCTACGAGCAGTACTTC. This chain joins TRBV13 and TRBJ2-7; 7 positions match TRBD1. From germline, CDR1 is PRHDT and CDR2 FYEKMQ (reference sequence). The CDR3 has 15 amino acids. With V trimmed by 5 bases and J by 3 bases, 10 bases remained unmatched.

J is TRBJ1-5 and V is TRBV18; D perhaps matches TRBD1 (6 bases). CDR1 and CDR2 (germline): KGHSH, LQKENI. V lost 6 bases and J 3 bases, leaving 12 bases between the germline ends. The CDR3 sequence is 14 residues long. CDR3: CASSQQGNNQPQHF. Written as DNA, the CDR3 is TGTGCCAGCTCCCAACAGGGAAACAATCAGCCCCAGCATTTT.